The present T cell receptor (beta chain) was sequenced within a study of OX40 agonist ivuxolimab in advanced cancers. Study-level background: Ivuxolimab, which patients received intravenously every 2 weeks, was dosed at 0.01 to 10 mg/kg. Three patients showed partial responses: one hepatocellular carcinoma and two cutaneous melanoma cases.

A note on this clone: Its cognate antigen is unknown.

Sequencing was performed with immunoSEQ multiplex PCR; in TCRdb, only in-frame clones are kept and a portion is missing. The table includes just over 30,000 clones, more than 75% detected once. The germline V gene encodes CDR1 ENHRY and CDR2 SYGVKD. Between the trimmed V and J ends, which lost 10 bases and 4 bases, there was a span of 13 bases. The CDR3 sequence is 13 residues long. Study results and limitations: There were, on average, more expanded clones in CD8+ T cells than in CD4+. Among the nonresponders, some also had low normalized T-cell clonal expansion.

This rearrangement joins TRBV10-3 to TRBJ2-2; no firm D call. The sequences come from CD4+ or CD8+ T cells sorted from blood, collected in a trial of the OX40 agonist ivuxolimab. The sequence derives from an adult with an advanced solid tumor such as melanoma, head and neck, liver or kidney cancer. DNA of the CDR3: TGTGCCACGCCGGGTCAGGTCACCGGGGAGCTGTTTTTT. Its protein product is CATPGQVTGELFF.